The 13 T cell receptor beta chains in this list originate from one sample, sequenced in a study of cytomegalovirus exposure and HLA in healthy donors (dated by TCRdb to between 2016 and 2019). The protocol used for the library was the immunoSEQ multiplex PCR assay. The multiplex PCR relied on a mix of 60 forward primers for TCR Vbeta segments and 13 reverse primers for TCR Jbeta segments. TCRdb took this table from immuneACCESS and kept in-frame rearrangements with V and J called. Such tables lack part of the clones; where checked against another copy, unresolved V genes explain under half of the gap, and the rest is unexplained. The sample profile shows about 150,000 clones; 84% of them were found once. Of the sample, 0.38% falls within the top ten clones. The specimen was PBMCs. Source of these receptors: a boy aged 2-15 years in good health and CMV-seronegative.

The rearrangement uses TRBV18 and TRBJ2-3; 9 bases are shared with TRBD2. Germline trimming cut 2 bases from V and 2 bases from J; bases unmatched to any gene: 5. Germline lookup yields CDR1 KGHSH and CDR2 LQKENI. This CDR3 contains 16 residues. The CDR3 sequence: CASSPGLAGITDTQYF. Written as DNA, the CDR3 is TGTGCCAGCTCACCAGGGCTAGCGGGGATCACAGATACGCAGTATTTT.

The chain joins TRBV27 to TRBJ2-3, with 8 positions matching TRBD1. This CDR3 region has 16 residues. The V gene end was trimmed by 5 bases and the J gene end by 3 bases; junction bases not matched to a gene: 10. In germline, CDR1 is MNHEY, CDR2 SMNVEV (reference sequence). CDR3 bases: TGTGCCAGCAGTGCTGCACAGGGGGTTGGGACAGATACGCAGTATTTT. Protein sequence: CASSAAQGVGTDTQYF.

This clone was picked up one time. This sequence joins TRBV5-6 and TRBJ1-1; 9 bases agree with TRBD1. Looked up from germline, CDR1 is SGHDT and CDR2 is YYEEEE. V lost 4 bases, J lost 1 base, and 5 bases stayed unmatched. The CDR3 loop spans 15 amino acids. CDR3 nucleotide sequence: TGTGCCAGCAGCGGGATGACAGGGGGGAACACTGAAGCTTTCTTT. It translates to CASSGMTGGNTEAFF.

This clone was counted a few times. The CDR3 nucleotides are TGTGCCAGCAGTAGGGACAGGGTAGATGAAAAACTGTTTTTT. It translates to CASSRDRVDEKLFF. The chain uses TRBV28 and TRBJ1-4; 9 bases are a match to TRBD1. Germline CDR1 MDHEN, CDR2 SYDVKM. V lost 5 bases to trimming and J lost 6 bases; unmatched junction nucleotides: 4. The CDR3 has 14 amino acids.

The CDR3 region is CASMPGLAGLYEQYF. CDR3 DNA: TGTGCCAGCATGCCGGGGCTAGCGGGATTGTACGAGCAGTACTTC. The chain is built from TRBV28 and TRBJ2-7; TRBD2 matches 9 bases. The J segment lost 4 bases and the V segment lost 7 bases, leaving 11 bases of the junction unmatched. Germline V CDR1 and CDR2: MDHEN, SYDVKM. The CDR3 runs to 15 residues. The full variable domain, completed using reference TRBV28 and TRBJ2-7, is DVKVTQSSRYLVKRTGEKVFLECVQDMDHENMFWYRQDPGLGLRLIYFSYDVKMKEKGDIPEGYSVSREKKERFSLILESASTNQTSMYLCASMPGLAGLYEQYFGPGTRLTVT.

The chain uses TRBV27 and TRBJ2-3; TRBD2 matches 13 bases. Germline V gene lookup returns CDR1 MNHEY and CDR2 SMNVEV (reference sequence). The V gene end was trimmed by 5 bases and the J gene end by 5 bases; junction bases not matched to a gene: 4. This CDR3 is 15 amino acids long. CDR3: CASSERTSGRDTQYF. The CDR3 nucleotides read TGTGCCAGCAGTGAACGGACTAGCGGGAGAGATACGCAGTATTTT.

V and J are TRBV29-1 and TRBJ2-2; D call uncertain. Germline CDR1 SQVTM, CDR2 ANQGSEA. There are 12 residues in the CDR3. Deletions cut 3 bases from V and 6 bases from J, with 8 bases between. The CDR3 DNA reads TGCAGCGTTGAGTTTGTCGCCGGGGAGCTGTTTTTT. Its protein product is CSVEFVAGELFF.

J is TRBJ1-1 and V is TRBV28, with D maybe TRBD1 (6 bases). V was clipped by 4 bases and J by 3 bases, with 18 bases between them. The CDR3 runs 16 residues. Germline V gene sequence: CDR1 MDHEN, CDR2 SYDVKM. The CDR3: CASSSLQGPEDTEAFF. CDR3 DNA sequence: TGTGCCAGCAGTTCCCTACAGGGTCCGGAGGACACTGAAGCTTTCTTT.

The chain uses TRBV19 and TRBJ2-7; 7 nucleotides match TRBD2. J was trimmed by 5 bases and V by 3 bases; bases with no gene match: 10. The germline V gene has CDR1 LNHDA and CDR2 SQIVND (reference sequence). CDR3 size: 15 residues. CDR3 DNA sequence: TGTGCCAGTAGTATCCTTTCGGGGGGAATGGACGAGCAGTACTTC. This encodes CASSILSGGMDEQYF.

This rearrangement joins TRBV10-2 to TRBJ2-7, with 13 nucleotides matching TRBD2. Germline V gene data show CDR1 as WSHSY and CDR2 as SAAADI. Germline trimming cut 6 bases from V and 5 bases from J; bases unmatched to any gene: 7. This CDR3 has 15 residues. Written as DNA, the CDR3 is TGCGCCAGCAGGACGGGACTAGCGGGACCCCACGAGCAGTACTTC. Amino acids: CASRTGLAGPHEQYF.

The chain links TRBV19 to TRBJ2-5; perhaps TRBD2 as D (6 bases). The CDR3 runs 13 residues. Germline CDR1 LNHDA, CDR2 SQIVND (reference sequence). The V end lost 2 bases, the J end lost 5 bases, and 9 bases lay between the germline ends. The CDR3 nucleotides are TGTGCCAGTAGTATAAGCCGGGGGGAGACCCAGTACTTC. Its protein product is CASSISRGETQYF.

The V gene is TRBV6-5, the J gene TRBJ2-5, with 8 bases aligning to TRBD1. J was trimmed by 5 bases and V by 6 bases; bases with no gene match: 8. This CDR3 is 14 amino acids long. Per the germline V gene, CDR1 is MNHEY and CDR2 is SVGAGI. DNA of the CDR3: TGTGCCAGCAGATTTCAGGGGGCGCTGGAGACCCAGTACTTC. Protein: CASRFQGALETQYF.

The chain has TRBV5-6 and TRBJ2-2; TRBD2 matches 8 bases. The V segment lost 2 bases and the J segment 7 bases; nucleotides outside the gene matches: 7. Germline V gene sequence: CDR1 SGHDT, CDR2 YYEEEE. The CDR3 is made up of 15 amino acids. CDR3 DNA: TGTGCCAGCAGCTTCTTTAGCGGGACTGGCGGGGAGCTGTTTTTT. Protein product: CASSFFSGTGGELFF.